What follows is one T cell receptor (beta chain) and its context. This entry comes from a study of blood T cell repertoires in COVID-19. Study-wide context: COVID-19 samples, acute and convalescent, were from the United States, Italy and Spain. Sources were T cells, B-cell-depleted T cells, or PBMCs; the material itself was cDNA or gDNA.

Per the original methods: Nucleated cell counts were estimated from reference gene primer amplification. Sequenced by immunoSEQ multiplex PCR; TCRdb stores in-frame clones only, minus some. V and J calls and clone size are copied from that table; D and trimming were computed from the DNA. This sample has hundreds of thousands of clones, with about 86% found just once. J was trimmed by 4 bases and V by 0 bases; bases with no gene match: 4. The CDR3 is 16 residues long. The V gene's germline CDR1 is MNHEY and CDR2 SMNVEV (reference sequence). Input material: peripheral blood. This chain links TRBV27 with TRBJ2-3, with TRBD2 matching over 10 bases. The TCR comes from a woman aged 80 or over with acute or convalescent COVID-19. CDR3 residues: CASSLSKRGGPDTQYF. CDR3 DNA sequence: TGTGCCAGCAGTTTATCCAAGCGGGGGGGCCCAGATACGCAGTATTTT.